The 19 T cell receptor beta chains listed next were all sequenced from one sample in a study of blood T cells in healthy people across ages. A second PCR, run for about 7 to 11 cycles, used a sample-barcoded 5' primer plus a J-beta primer mix. Each CDR3 protein gets one entry after TCRdb re-called the 5' RACE reads with MiXCR. The data contain some 1,800,000 distinct CDR3 sequences, roughly two fifths of them seen just once; the ten biggest clones take up 23%. The source material was blood. The source is a human donor in good health.

V is TRBV10-3 and J is TRBJ2-7, with a tentative D call TRBD1 (6 bases). This CDR3 comprises 11 residues. Trimming removed 11 bases from V and 2 bases from J, with 10 bases in between. In germline, CDR1 is ENHRY, CDR2 SYGVKD. DNA of the CDR3: TGTGCCGTGACAGGTGCCTACGAGCAGTACTTC. Amino acid sequence: CAVTGAYEQYF.

This clonotype was detected ten times or more. The chain uses TRBV29-1 and TRBJ2-1; tentatively, D is TRBD1 or TRBD2 (6 bases each). V shed 6 bases and J shed 4 bases, with 13 bases lying between them. This CDR3 is 13 amino acids long. Germline loops: CDR1 SQVTM, CDR2 ANQGSEA. In nucleotides, the CDR3 is TGCAGCGTGACCCTAGGGGGGTACAATGAGCAGTTCTTC. Residues: CSVTLGGYNEQFF.

The chain couples TRBV6-1 to TRBJ2-2; the D gene could be TRBD1 or TRBD2 (6 bases each). The CDR3 has 15 residues. V lost 8 bases, J lost 2 bases, and 15 bases lay in between. CDR1 and CDR2 from the germline V gene are MNHNS and SASEGT. The CDR3 here is CASRPGAINTGELFF. As DNA, the CDR3 is TGTGCCAGCCGTCCGGGGGCCATAAACACCGGGGAGCTGTTTTTT.

This clonotype has only a few counts. This chain joins TRBV14 and TRBJ2-3; no clear D. Between the trimmed V and J ends, which lost 0 bases and 6 bases, there was a span of 10 bases. The V gene's germline CDR1 is SGHDN and CDR2 FVKESK. The CDR3 totals 14 residues. CDR3 sequence reads: CASSQDPQRDTQYF. The CDR3 DNA follows: TGTGCCAGCAGCCAAGATCCCCAGAGGGATACGCAGTATTTT.

This clonotype was seen only a few times. J is TRBJ2-5 and V is TRBV9; 9 nucleotides align to TRBD2. Germline V gene data show CDR1 as SGDLS and CDR2 as YYNGEE. This CDR3 has 18 amino acids. Losses at the gene ends were 6 bases for V and 5 bases for J; bases not matched to a gene: 20. The CDR3 loop is CASTSGGGLASLEETQYF. The CDR3 DNA reads TGTGCCAGCACCAGTGGGGGGGGACTAGCTTCGTTGGAGGAGACCCAGTACTTC. Full variable domain (outside the CDR3, taken from reference TRBV9 and TRBJ2-5): DSGVTQTPKHLITATGQRVTLRCSPRSGDLSVYWYQQSLDQGLQFLIQYYNGEERAKGNILERFSAQQFPDLHSELNLSSLELGDSALYFCASTSGGGLASLEETQYFGPGTRLLVL.

The chain links TRBV7-2 to TRBJ1-1, with a possible D match to TRBD1 (5 bases). The germline CDR1 and CDR2 sequences are SGHTA and FQGNSA. Trimming took off 3 bases at V and 10 bases at J, with 18 bases between the two ends. CDR3 size: 14 residues. CDR3 sequence reads: CASSFPRIRGLAFF. CDR3 sequence (DNA): TGTGCCAGCAGCTTCCCGAGAATCCGGGGGTTAGCTTTCTTT.

There are many counts of this clonotype. The chain combines TRBV20-1 with TRBJ2-4; no clear D gene. The germline V gene has CDR1 DFQATT and CDR2 SNEGSKA (reference sequence). The CDR3 runs 16 residues. Deletions cut 4 bases from V and 1 base from J, with 17 bases between. CDR3 amino acids: CSAMGMEHQAKNIQYF. In nucleotides, the CDR3 is TGCAGTGCTATGGGCATGGAACATCAGGCCAAAAACATTCAGTACTTC.

This clonotype was observed at least ten times. The chain employs TRBV14 and TRBJ2-3, with D possibly being TRBD1 (6 bases). Germline V gene sequence: CDR1 SGHDN, CDR2 FVKESK. Trimming left V 8 bases short and J 0 bases short, with 12 bases between. The CDR3 contains 14 residues. The CDR3 DNA reads as TGTGCCAGCTCCGGGACAATAAGCACAGATACGCAGTATTTT. The encoded protein is CASSGTISTDTQYF. Drawing the rest from reference TRBV14 and TRBJ2-3, the complete variable domain is EAGVTQFPSHSVIEKGQTVTLRCDPISGHDNLYWYRRVMGKEIKFLLHFVKESKQDESGMPNNRFLAERTGGTYSTLKVQPAELEDSGVYFCASSGTISTDTQYFGPGTRLTVL.

This clonotype was counted a single time. The chain links TRBV3-1 to TRBJ1-2, with unresolved D. Germline V gene data show CDR1 as LGHDT and CDR2 as YNNKEL (reference sequence). The V gene lost 1 base and the J gene lost 10 bases, with 10 bases spanning the gap. This CDR3 is built from 12 residues. The CDR3 nucleotides are TGTGCCAGCAGCCAAGTGGATGGTGACTACACCTTC. This translates into CASSQVDGDYTF. Using reference TRBV3-1 and TRBJ1-2 for the parts outside the CDR3, the full variable domain is DTAVSQTPKYLVTQMGNDKSIKCEQNLGHDTMYWYKQDSKKFLKIMFSYNNKELIINETVPNRFSPKSPDKAHLNLHINSLELGDSAVYFCASSQVDGDYTFGSGTRLTVV.

Notes on this clonotype: An end of the junction does not agree with germline; a read error may underlie this. The rearrangement joins TRBV2 to TRBJ1-5; a weak D match, TRBD1 (6 bases). The length of the CDR3 is 13 residues. Per the germline V gene, CDR1 is SNHLY and CDR2 is FYNNEI. The CDR3 DNA follows: TGTGCCAGCAGTACAGGGATGGATCAGCCCCCGCATTTT. It encodes CASSTGMDQPPHF.

For the CDR3, the DNA is TGCAGCGTCCACATTACAGGGGTGAACACTGAAGCTTTCTTT. The encoded protein is CSVHITGVNTEAFF. The chain is built from TRBV29-1 and TRBJ1-1; 7 nucleotides align to TRBD1. This CDR3 spans 14 amino acids. Unmatched junction bases numbered 7, after V lost 6 bases and J lost 0 bases. CDR1 and CDR2 (germline): SQVTM, ANQGSEA.

This clonotype was seen a handful of times. CDR3 sequence reads: CSVDQQNEQFF. The CDR3 DNA follows: TGCAGCGTTGATCAGCAGAATGAGCAGTTCTTC. The rearrangement joins TRBV29-1 to TRBJ2-1; unclear D gene. Trimming left V 3 bases short and J 7 bases short, with 7 bases between. The CDR3 has 11 amino acids. Per the germline V gene, CDR1 is SQVTM and CDR2 is ANQGSEA.

The gene calls are TRBV12-3 or TRBV12-4 and TRBJ2-2; 9 bases line up with TRBD1. The CDR3 sequence is 16 residues long. J was trimmed by 5 bases and V by 5 bases; bases with no gene match: 9. The CDR3 DNA reads as TGTGCCAGCAGTCTAACAGGGGGCAGATGGACCGGGGAGCTGTTTTTT. It codes for CASSLTGGRWTGELFF.

This clonotype was found a few times. V usage is TRBV4-2 and J usage is TRBJ2-4; 7 positions match TRBD1. The J call may be incorrect, as the DNA end agrees better with TRBJ2-7. There are 17 residues in the CDR3. Germline CDR1 LGHNA, CDR2 YNFKEQ. CDR3: CASSQQNRGLSTYEQYF. DNA of the CDR3: TGTGCCAGCAGCCAACAAAACAGGGGCCTGTCTACCTACGAGCAGTACTTC.

J is TRBJ2-7 and V is TRBV5-1, with D hard to call. V lost 0 bases to trimming and J lost 5 bases, with 12 bases between them. Germline-derived CDR1 and CDR2 are SGHRS and YFSETQ. CDR3 length: 14 residues. The CDR3 region is CASSLEPEGNEQYF. The CDR3 DNA reads TGCGCCAGCAGCTTGGAACCTGAAGGCAACGAGCAGTACTTC.

The chain recombines TRBV24-1 with TRBJ1-5; D uncertain. Germline CDR1 and CDR2: KGHDR and SFDVKD. V lost 4 bases, J lost 0 bases, and 6 bases lay in between. The CDR3 has 14 residues. CDR3 DNA sequence: TGTGCCACCAGTGACCGTCATAGCAATCAGCCCCAGCATTTT. Its translation: CATSDRHSNQPQHF.

This chain connects TRBV11-1 to TRBJ1-1; D call uncertain. V dropped 3 bases and J dropped 0 bases, with 8 bases sitting between them. Germline CDR1 and CDR2: SGHAT and FQDESV (reference sequence). The CDR3 runs 14 residues. The CDR3 region is CASSFYTVNTEAFF. The CDR3, as DNA: TGTGCCAGCAGCTTCTATACAGTGAACACTGAAGCTTTCTTT.

The rearrangement links TRBV6-1 to TRBJ2-3; tentatively, D is TRBD1 (5 bases). Trimming took 8 bases from V and 2 from J, leaving 14 bases between them. The CDR3 is 14 residues long. Per the germline V gene, CDR1 is MNHNS and CDR2 is SASEGT. In nucleotides, the CDR3 is TGTGCCAGCGGTAGGGGCCTGTACACAGATACGCAGTATTTT. Its protein product is CASGRGLYTDTQYF.

The chain has TRBV7-8 and TRBJ2-5, with no clear D. Looked up from germline, CDR1 is SGHVS and CDR2 is FQNEAQ. This CDR3 comprises 14 residues. V lost 2 bases and J lost 4, with 11 bases in between. The CDR3 DNA is TGTGCCAGCAGCTTAACGGGCGTAGCAGAGACCCAGTACTTC. Translation: CASSLTGVAETQYF.